The next 5 T cell receptor beta chains were all read from a single sample in a study of identical twins. TCRdb reanalysed the 5' RACE reads using MiXCR and keeps one entry per CDR3 protein. In the table there are about 340,000 distinct CDR3 sequences, more than 9% of which are singletons. The data also belong to a second study, concerning yellow fever vaccine responses in identical twins.

Sequenced: CD8+ T cells sorted from blood. Receptor source: a woman aged 18-29 years in good health.

The V gene is TRBV19, the J gene TRBJ2-3, with TRBD2 matching 8 bases. The junction had 13 bases not matched to a gene; V was cut back by 7 bases and J by 7 bases. The CDR3 spans 15 residues. The germline V gene has CDR1 LNHDA and CDR2 SQIVND (reference sequence). CDR3: CASTPGLALSNTQYF. CDR3 DNA sequence: TGTGCCAGTACCCCAGGACTAGCCCTCTCGAATACGCAGTATTTT.

The V call is TRBV9, the J call TRBJ2-7; 9 positions agree with TRBD1. CDR1 and CDR2 from the germline V gene are SGDLS and YYNGEE. The V segment lost 2 bases and the J segment 1 base; nucleotides outside the gene matches: 4. CDR3 size: 15 residues. The CDR3 here is CASSVGQGFSYEQYF. The CDR3 DNA sequence: TGTGCCAGCAGCGTGGGACAGGGCTTTTCCTACGAGCAGTACTTC.

This CDR3 reads CASSYQGYTGELFF. The CDR3 nucleotides read TGTGCCAGCAGCTACCAGGGGTACACCGGGGAGCTGTTTTTT. This chain connects TRBV12-3 or TRBV12-4 to TRBJ2-2, with a weak D call TRBD1 (6 bases). The CDR3 length is 14 residues. Trimming took 6 bases from V and 3 from J, leaving 11 bases between them.

There are a few counts of this clonotype. The chain uses TRBV15 and TRBJ1-5; D gene unclear. In germline, CDR1 is LNHNV, CDR2 YYDKDF (reference sequence). The CDR3 spans 15 residues. V was cut by 3 bases and J by 1 base, with 10 bases left in between. This CDR3 is CATSSIPGSNQPQHF. In DNA, the CDR3 is TGTGCCACCAGCAGTATACCCGGGAGCAATCAGCCCCAGCATTTT.

The genes are TRBV4-1 and TRBJ2-6, with D perhaps matching TRBD2 (5 bases). CDR1 and CDR2 from the germline V gene are MGHRA and YSYEKL. The CDR3 runs to 22 residues. The V gene lost 0 bases and the J gene lost 1 base, with 25 bases spanning the gap. The CDR3 DNA follows: TGCGCCAGCAGCCAAGATGGAGGTACGGGCAGGAGAACGAAGTCTGGGGCCAACGTCCTGACTTTC. Translating it yields CASSQDGGTGRRTKSGANVLTF.